A single count supports the clone carrying this T cell receptor beta chain. Profiled with immunoSEQ multiplex PCR; TCRdb holds only in-frame clones, not every one. The data show approximately 190,000 clones, approximately 91% seen once. This sample was taken from a study of control samples from healthy donors and cancer patients. The CDR3 is 17 residues long. V lost 2 bases and J lost 4, with 18 bases in between. Germline V gives CDR1 MGHRA, CDR2 YSYEKL. What was sequenced was blood. The receptor was isolated from a man aged 30 to 45 in good health. V usage is TRBV4-1 and J usage is TRBJ1-5; D is uncertain. CDR3 protein: CASSQSRARVLNQPQHF. The DNA for the CDR3 is TGCGCCAGCAGCCAATCCCGGGCAAGGGTTCTTAATCAGCCCCAGCATTTT.